The sample holds one count of the clone carrying this T cell receptor beta chain. Its antigen is unidentified. The data derive from a study of cytomegalovirus exposure and HLA in healthy donors. The overall study: The study placed approximately 81% of its 398 genotyped donors in the Caucasian-associated ancestry cluster.

PCR used 60 Vbeta primers and 13 Jbeta primers. TCRdb's copy holds only in-frame clones and misses some; the assay was immunoSEQ multiplex PCR. This sample has around 170,000 clones; around 86% occur once, and the top ten carry less than 0.85%. Study-level points and caveats: A later analysis found that most CMV-associated TCR beta chains appeared HLA-restricted.

The CDR3 has 17 amino acids. Looked up from germline, CDR1 is SGHDT and CDR2 is YYEEEE. V was pared by 1 base and J by 4 bases, with 15 bases between. The source is a woman aged 18 to 35 in good health and CMV-seronegative. The V gene is TRBV5-6, the J gene TRBJ1-6; a possible D gene is TRBD1 (6 bases). Sequences were obtained from PBMCs. The CDR3 loop is CASSLSTGISYNSPLHF. The CDR3 DNA follows: TGTGCCAGCAGCTTGTCAACAGGGATATCGTATAATTCACCCCTCCACTTT.